The clone carrying this T cell receptor beta chain was seen a single time. The data were taken from a study of control samples from healthy donors and cancer patients. Assay used: immunoSEQ multiplex PCR; TCRdb lists only in-frame clones, some missing. Seen here are approximately 84,000 clones, 90% to 95% observed once, and the top ten hold more than 15%. Sequences were obtained from blood. The clonotype comes from a man between 25 and 39 years old in good health.

CDR3 loop: CASSQARTSGYSYNEQFF. CDR3 nucleotides: TGTGCCAGCAGCCAAGCGAGAACTAGCGGTTACTCCTACAATGAGCAGTTCTTC. The J gene is TRBJ2-1, the V gene TRBV14; 8 bases are shared with TRBD2. V shed 1 base, J shed 0 bases, and the junction held 8 bases outside the gene matches. Germline CDR1 reads SGHDN; CDR2 reads FVKESK. The CDR3 extends over 18 amino acids.